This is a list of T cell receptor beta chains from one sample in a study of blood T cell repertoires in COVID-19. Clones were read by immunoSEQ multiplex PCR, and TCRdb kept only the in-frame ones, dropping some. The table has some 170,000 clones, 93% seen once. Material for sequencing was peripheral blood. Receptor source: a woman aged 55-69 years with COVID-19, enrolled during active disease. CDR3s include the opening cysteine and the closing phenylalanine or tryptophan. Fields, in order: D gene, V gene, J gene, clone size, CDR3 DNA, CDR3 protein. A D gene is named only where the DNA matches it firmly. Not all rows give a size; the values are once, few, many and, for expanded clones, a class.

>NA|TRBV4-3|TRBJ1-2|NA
TGCGCCAGCAGCCAAGACGCAGGCCCCTATGGCTACACCTTC
CASSQDAGPYGYTF
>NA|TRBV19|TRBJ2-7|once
TGTGCCAGTAGTAAGTTGGTGAGCTCCTACGAGCAGTACTTC
CASSKLVSSYEQYF
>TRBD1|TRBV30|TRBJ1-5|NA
TGTGCCTGGAGTCCTGGGACAGGGGGCAATCAGCCCCAGCATTTT
CAWSPGTGGNQPQHF
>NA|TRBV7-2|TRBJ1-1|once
TGTGCCAGCAGCTTTACTGAGGGCACTGAAGCTTTCTTT
CASSFTEGTEAFF
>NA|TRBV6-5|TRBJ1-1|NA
TGTGCCAGCGGATACAGTATCACTGAAGCTTTCTTT
CASGYSITEAFF
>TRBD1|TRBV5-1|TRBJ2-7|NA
TGCGCCAGCAGCTTACTGACAGGGCCGTACGAGCAGTACTTC
CASSLLTGPYEQYF
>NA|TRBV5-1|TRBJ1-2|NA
TGCGCCAGCAGCTCGGGAGGGGCTAACTATGGCTACACCTTC
CASSSGGANYGYTF
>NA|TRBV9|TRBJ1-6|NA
TGTGCCAGCAGCAACACGGGTTCACCCCTCCACTTT
CASSNTGSPLHF
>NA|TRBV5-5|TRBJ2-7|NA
TGTGCCAGCAGCTTGTCGGGGAACTACGAGCAGTACTTC
CASSLSGNYEQYF
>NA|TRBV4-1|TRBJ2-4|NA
TGCGCCAGCAGCCAAAGGACAGAAAACATTCAGTACTTC
CASSQRTENIQYF
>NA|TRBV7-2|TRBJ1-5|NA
TGTGCCAGCAGCTTAGTGGTTTTGGGGAGCCTCCAGCCCCAGCATTTT
CASSLVVLGSLQPQHF
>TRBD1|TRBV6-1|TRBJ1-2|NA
TGTGCCAGCAGTGAAGCAGGGGGCGGTGGCTACACCTTC
CASSEAGGGGYTF
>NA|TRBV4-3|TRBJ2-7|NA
TGCGCCAGCAGCCAAGGACACACCGACTCCTACGAGCAGTACTTC
CASSQGHTDSYEQYF
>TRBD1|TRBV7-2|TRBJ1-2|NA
TGTGCCAGCAGCCCAGCCGGGACAGGGATGTGGATAACCTTC
CASSPAGTGMWITF
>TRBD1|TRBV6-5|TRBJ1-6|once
TGTGCCAGCAGGAGGACAGGGGATAATTCACCCCTCCACTTT
CASRRTGDNSPLHF
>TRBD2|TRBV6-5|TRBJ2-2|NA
TGTGCCAGCAGGGATCTAGCGGGGAGGACCGGGGAGCTGTTTTTT
CASRDLAGRTGELFF
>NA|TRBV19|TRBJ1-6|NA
TGTGCCAGTAGTAACCGACTGTCCTATAATTCACCCCTCCACTTT
CASSNRLSYNSPLHF